One sample yielded the 21 T cell receptor beta chains listed below, sequenced in a study of blood T cell repertoires in COVID-19 (dated by TCRdb to the early 2020s). Library preparation employed the immunoSEQ multiplex PCR assay. TCRdb mirrors the immuneACCESS table, restricted to in-frame sequences. Some clones are absent from its copies; in checked studies, under half trace to an unresolved V gene, and the reason for the others is unknown. This sample has approximately 180,000 clones in its table, and 88% of those were observed once. Roughly 5.6% of the sample rests with the top ten. Sequenced sample: peripheral blood. The receptors come from a man in his forties or fifties with active or convalescent COVID-19.

The chain has TRBV19 and TRBJ2-1, with 9 bases that match TRBD2. V gave up 3 bases and J gave up 8 bases; unmatched junction bases: 5. Germline assignment: CDR1 LNHDA and CDR2 SQIVND (reference sequence). CDR3 size: 14 residues. CDR3 DNA sequence: TGTGCCAGTAGTATTGCTAGCGGGGATTATGAGCAGTTCTTC. Translation gives CASSIASGDYEQFF.

The rearrangement joins TRBV6-2 or TRBV6-3 to TRBJ1-2; D is possibly TRBD1 (6 bases). Trimming cost V 1 base and J 6 bases, with 15 bases left between them. This CDR3 is built from 15 residues. CDR1 and CDR2 (germline): MNHEY, SVGEGT. The CDR3 DNA follows: TGTGCCAGCAGTTACTATGGCAGGGGCCCGGATGGCTACACCTTC. Amino acid sequence: CASSYYGRGPDGYTF.

The V and J genes are TRBV2 and TRBJ2-3; 12 bases line up with TRBD2. The CDR3 extends over 15 amino acids. CDR1 is SNHLY, CDR2 FYNNEI, per germline. J lost 5 bases, V lost 6 bases, and 6 bases had no gene match. The DNA for the CDR3 is TGTGCCAGCAGACCCGGGACTAGCGGGCGAGATACGCAGTATTTT. This gives the protein CASRPGTSGRDTQYF.

V gene TRBV5-5 combines with J gene TRBJ2-7; 12 nucleotides match TRBD1. V was pared by 0 bases and J by 4 bases, with 8 bases of the junction left unmatched. Per germline, CDR1 SGHKS and CDR2 YYEKEE (reference sequence). This CDR3 has 17 amino acids. The CDR3 here is CASSLASAGQGAYEQYF. The CDR3 nucleotides are TGTGCCAGCAGCTTGGCGTCAGCGGGACAGGGGGCTTACGAGCAGTACTTC.

This chain joins TRBV2 and TRBJ2-1; TRBD2 matches 10 bases. V trimming: 7 bases; J trimming: 3 bases; junction bases outside the gene matches: 3. Germline values: CDR1 SNHLY, CDR2 FYNNEI. This CDR3 contains 14 residues. CDR3 nucleotides: TGTGCCAGCAAAGCGGGGGGGCTCTACAATGAGCAGTTCTTC. This gives the protein CASKAGGLYNEQFF.

The chain links TRBV6-2 or TRBV6-3 to TRBJ2-7; 8 nucleotides line up with TRBD2. Germline V gene sequence: CDR1 MNHEY, CDR2 SVGEGT. With V trimmed by 5 bases and J by 3 bases, 15 bases remained unmatched. The CDR3 consists of 17 residues. The CDR3 protein is CASSPPVGSGGLYEQYF. The CDR3 DNA reads as TGTGCCAGCAGTCCACCGGTGGGCAGCGGGGGCCTCTACGAGCAGTACTTC.

This clone is a singleton in its sample. This chain connects TRBV19 to TRBJ1-1; TRBD1 might be the D (5 bases). CDR3 length: 16 amino acids. V lost 5 bases, J lost 1 base, and 17 bases lay in between. Germline CDR1 is LNHDA and CDR2 is SQIVND (reference sequence). In DNA, the CDR3 is TGTGCCAGTAGTCTCGGGTGGGGACTGACGAACACTGAAGCTTTCTTT. The encoded protein is CASSLGWGLTNTEAFF.

For the CDR3, the DNA is TGTGCCACCAGCACGAGACAGGGTACGTACGAGCAGTACTTC. This encodes CATSTRQGTYEQYF. The rearrangement links TRBV15 to TRBJ2-7; TRBD1 matches at 7 bases. The V segment lost 4 bases and the J segment 4 bases; nucleotides outside the gene matches: 7. Germline CDR1 is LNHNV and CDR2 is YYDKDF (reference sequence). The length of the CDR3 is 14 residues.

This clone appeared once. The chain employs TRBV6-5 and TRBJ2-7; TRBD2 matches 9 bases. CDR3 length: 15 residues. The V segment lost 7 bases and the J segment 3 bases; nucleotides outside the gene matches: 10. The germline CDR1 and CDR2 sequences are MNHEY and SVGAGI. The CDR3 protein is CASTSAAGGGYEQYF. The DNA of the CDR3 is TGTGCCAGCACCTCGGCGGCGGGAGGGGGCTACGAGCAGTACTTC.

The chain couples TRBV6-1 to TRBJ1-6; 8 nucleotides match TRBD1. From germline, CDR1 is MNHNS and CDR2 SASEGT. This CDR3 is built from 17 residues. The trim removed 2 bases at V and 7 bases at J, leaving 10 bases unmatched. CDR3 sequence reads: CASSEYGQGQINSPLHF. The CDR3 nucleotides are TGTGCCAGCAGTGAATACGGACAGGGTCAGATCAATTCACCCCTCCACTTT.

The V gene is TRBV10-3, the J gene TRBJ2-7; 11 bases fit TRBD1. Germline CDR1 ENHRY, CDR2 SYGVKD. The CDR3 spans 15 residues. J lost 3 bases, V lost 6 bases, and 7 bases had no gene match. The CDR3 nucleotides read TGTGCCATCAGAGAGGGCGGGACAGGGGGCTACGAGCAGTACTTC. It translates to CAIREGGTGGYEQYF.

The rearrangement uses TRBV7-2 and TRBJ2-3; no reliable D call. In germline, CDR1 is SGHTA, CDR2 FQGNSA. Trimming stripped 8 bases from V and 3 bases from J, with 6 bases between. The CDR3 length is 11 residues. Written as DNA, the CDR3 is TGTGCCAGCCGCCGGACAGATACGCAGTATTTT. Protein product: CASRRTDTQYF.

The rearrangement joins TRBV18 to TRBJ2-7; possible D gene TRBD2, 6 bases. Looked up from germline, CDR1 is KGHSH and CDR2 is LQKENI. Trimming shortened V by 4 bases and J by 3 bases, and 13 bases separated the two germline ends. This CDR3 is 14 amino acids long. CDR3 region: CASSRGTGLYEQYF. CDR3 sequence (DNA): TGTGCCAGCTCACGAGGGACGGGACTCTACGAGCAGTACTTC. Drawing the rest from reference TRBV18 and TRBJ2-7, the complete variable domain is NAGVMQNPRHLVRRRGQEARLRCSPMKGHSHVYWYRQLPEEGLKFMVYLQKENIIDESGMPKERFSAEFPKEGPSILRIQQVVRGDSAAYFCASSRGTGLYEQYFGPGTRLTVT.

The chain carries TRBV7-3 and TRBJ2-7; D perhaps matches TRBD1 (6 bases). The CDR3 is made up of 13 amino acids. V was pared by 3 bases and J by 1 base, with 7 bases between. CDR1 is SGHTA, CDR2 FQGTGA, per germline. For the CDR3, the DNA is TGTGCCAGCAGCTTCGGACAGTCCTACGAGCAGTACTTC. The encoded protein is CASSFGQSYEQYF.

The chain recombines TRBV27 with TRBJ2-1; 7 bases align to TRBD1. The ends lost 5 bases at V and 8 bases at J; junction bases unmatched: 15. CDR3 length equals 16 residues. CDR1 and CDR2 (germline): MNHEY, SMNVEV (reference sequence). The CDR3 is CASSPSTTRQGYEQFF. The CDR3 DNA reads TGTGCCAGCAGTCCTTCTACAACAAGACAGGGCTATGAGCAGTTCTTC.

The chain uses TRBV7-9 and TRBJ2-7; 10 positions match TRBD1. CDR1 and CDR2 from the germline V gene are SEHNR and FQNEAQ (reference sequence). V trimming: 1 base; J trimming: 9 bases; junction bases outside the gene matches: 9. There are 15 residues in the CDR3. The CDR3 loop reads CASSLGQGAYLGQYF. For the CDR3, the DNA is TGTGCCAGCAGCTTAGGACAGGGGGCGTATTTAGGGCAGTACTTC.

The gene calls are TRBV19 and TRBJ1-4, with 8 bases identical to TRBD1. The CDR3 runs to 16 residues. V trimming: 4 bases; J trimming: 5 bases; junction bases outside the gene matches: 9. Germline assignment: CDR1 LNHDA and CDR2 SQIVND (reference sequence). The CDR3, as DNA: TGTGCCAGTAGTACCCGACCCTGGACAGGGAATGAAAAACTGTTTTTT. It codes for CASSTRPWTGNEKLFF. The full variable domain, in which reference TRBV19 and TRBJ1-4 provide the parts outside the CDR3, is DGGITQSPKYLFRKEGQNVTLSCEQNLNHDAMYWYRQDPGQGLRLIYYSQIVNDFQKGDIAEGYSVSREKKESFPLTVTSAQKNPTAFYLCASSTRPWTGNEKLFFGSGTQLSVL.

This clone appeared a few times. The rearrangement links TRBV2 to TRBJ2-1, with 7 nucleotides matching TRBD2. This CDR3 is built from 12 residues. The junction had 7 bases not matched to a gene; V was cut back by 2 bases and J by 15 bases. The germline gives CDR1 SNHLY, CDR2 FYNNEI. CDR3 protein: CASSERRLARFF. The CDR3 DNA reads TGTGCCAGCAGTGAACGGCGACTAGCACGGTTCTTC.

The rearrangement links TRBV7-8 to TRBJ1-2; 8 bases agree with TRBD1. Germline CDR1 SGHVS, CDR2 FQNEAQ. The CDR3 covers 15 residues. V lost 4 bases, J lost 8 bases, and 12 bases stayed unmatched. In nucleotides, the CDR3 is TGTGCCAGCAGCTCTTCTCCCGACAGGGGCTGGGGCTACACCTTC. It codes for CASSSSPDRGWGYTF.

The chain links TRBV30 to TRBJ1-5; TRBD1 is a possible D gene (5 bases). The length of the CDR3 is 15 residues. Trimming pared 0 bases from V and 4 bases from J, leaving 13 bases between. CDR1 is GTSNPN, CDR2 SVGIG, per germline (reference sequence). CDR3 nucleotides: TGTGCCTGGAGTGTACATTTTGGGGGGAATCAGCCCCAGCATTTT. This codes for CAWSVHFGGNQPQHF.

The rearrangement links TRBV5-1 to TRBJ2-6; 7 bases map to TRBD1. CDR1 SGHRS and CDR2 YFSETQ come from the germline V gene. The CDR3 sequence is 16 residues long. V lost 6 bases and J lost 0; bases outside the gene matches: 6. CDR3 coding DNA: TGCGCCAGCACCCCGGGACAGTACTCTGGGGCCAACGTCCTGACTTTC. Residues: CASTPGQYSGANVLTF.